This passage covers 30 T cell receptor beta chains from one sample sequenced in a study of somatic mutations in cytotoxic T cells in rheumatoid arthritis. TCRdb keeps only in-frame clones here, not all; method: immunoSEQ multiplex PCR. This table holds about 10,000 clones, around 91% found once. The specimen was CD4+ T cells sorted from blood. Receptors were obtained from a young woman with rheumatoid arthritis.

V and J are TRBV5-1 and TRBJ2-7, with 13 bases aligning to TRBD2. The CDR3 contains 15 residues. The germline V gene has CDR1 SGHRS and CDR2 YFSETQ. The V gene end was trimmed by 5 bases and the J gene end by 6 bases; junction bases not matched to a gene: 8. CDR3 sequence (DNA): TGCGCCAGCAGTTGGACTAGCGGGAGTGGTCTCGAGCAGTACTTC. Its protein is CASSWTSGSGLEQYF.

The chain couples TRBV29-1 to TRBJ2-1; the match to TRBD2 covers 13 bases. The CDR3 is 15 residues long. Per the germline V gene, CDR1 is SQVTM and CDR2 is ANQGSEA. The V segment lost 4 bases and the J segment 5 bases; nucleotides outside the gene matches: 5. CDR3 sequence: CSVGTSGGQNNEQFF. CDR3 DNA sequence: TGCAGCGTTGGGACTAGCGGGGGTCAAAACAATGAGCAGTTCTTC.

The chain couples TRBV6-6 to TRBJ1-5, with 7 bases lining up with TRBD1. J was trimmed by 2 bases and V by 8 bases; bases with no gene match: 3. Germline V gives CDR1 MNHNY, CDR2 SVGAGI (reference sequence). This CDR3 is 13 amino acids long. CDR3 residues: CASGDRGNQPQHF. CDR3 sequence (DNA): TGTGCCAGCGGAGACAGGGGCAATCAGCCCCAGCATTTT.

This rearrangement joins TRBV6-5 to TRBJ1-1; possibly TRBD1 for D (6 bases). Germline-derived CDR1 and CDR2 are MNHEY and SVGAGI. V lost 4 bases to trimming and J lost 7 bases, with 13 bases between them. This CDR3 spans 13 amino acids. The CDR3 bases are TGTGCCAGCAGTTCCGGGGGCGGGGGTGAAGCTTTCTTT. Residues: CASSSGGGGEAFF.

This chain connects TRBV19 to TRBJ1-2; 10 positions agree with TRBD1. CDR1 and CDR2 from the germline V gene are LNHDA and SQIVND (reference sequence). CDR3 size: 19 residues. V lost 5 bases, J lost 2 bases, and 17 bases stayed unmatched. The DNA for the CDR3 is TGTGCCAGTAGTCCCACCGGGACAGGGGCTCGTATCGGGAACTATGGCTACACCTTC. It codes for CASSPTGTGARIGNYGYTF.

The V gene is TRBV28, the J gene TRBJ2-7; 8 bases map to TRBD1. Germline lookup yields CDR1 MDHEN and CDR2 SYDVKM. The CDR3 covers 15 residues. V was clipped by 6 bases and J by 2 bases; unmatched bases: 9. CDR3: CASRDDWTGPYEQYF. The CDR3 DNA reads as TGTGCCAGCAGGGATGATTGGACAGGGCCCTACGAGCAGTACTTC.

CDR3 in amino acids: CASTPRPANYGYTF. The DNA of the CDR3 is TGTGCCAGCACCCCTCGCCCAGCGAACTATGGCTACACCTTC. The chain combines TRBV9 with TRBJ1-2; D remains ambiguous. The CDR3 loop spans 14 amino acids. Per the germline V gene, CDR1 is SGDLS and CDR2 is YYNGEE. Deletions cut 6 bases from V and 2 bases from J, with 14 bases between.

J is TRBJ2-2 and V is TRBV9, with 11 bases lining up with TRBD2. V trimming: 3 bases; J trimming: 1 base; junction bases outside the gene matches: 5. Per the germline V gene, CDR1 is SGDLS and CDR2 is YYNGEE. The CDR3 sequence is 17 residues long. CDR3 nucleotides: TGTGCCAGCAGCGCCAGTCTAGCGGGAGGGAACACCGGGGAGCTGTTTTTT. Encoded protein: CASSASLAGGNTGELFF.

The rearrangement uses TRBV9 and TRBJ1-5, with TRBD1 identical over 9 bases. The CDR3 runs 14 residues. V shed 3 bases, J shed 7 bases, and the junction held 5 bases outside the gene matches. Germline V gives CDR1 SGDLS, CDR2 YYNGEE. The CDR3 protein is CASSAGTGHQPQHF. CDR3 nucleotides: TGTGCCAGCAGCGCCGGGACAGGGCACCAGCCCCAGCATTTT.

The chain uses TRBV10-3 and TRBJ1-1; no clear D. The CDR3 runs to 14 residues. Between the trimmed V and J ends, which lost 6 bases and 5 bases, there was a span of 16 bases. Germline loops: CDR1 ENHRY, CDR2 SYGVKD. The DNA for the CDR3 is TGTGCCATCAGGGGGAGGGCGGACGGGACTGAAGCTTTCTTT. This gives the protein CAIRGRADGTEAFF.

V gene TRBV5-4 combines with J gene TRBJ1-1, with a tentative D call TRBD1 (6 bases). This CDR3 region has 15 residues. Trimming shortened V by 4 bases and J by 4 bases, and 17 bases separated the two germline ends. Germline V gene data show CDR1 as SGHNT and CDR2 as YYREEE (reference sequence). This CDR3 is CASSLQGEGSTEAFF. The CDR3 DNA reads TGTGCCAGCAGCCTACAGGGAGAGGGCAGCACTGAAGCTTTCTTT.

This chain uses TRBV19 with TRBJ2-3; 9 nucleotides match TRBD1. Looked up from germline, CDR1 is LNHDA and CDR2 is SQIVND (reference sequence). The length of the CDR3 is 17 residues. With V trimmed by 0 bases and J by 5 bases, 9 bases remained unmatched. The CDR3: CASSIDLSGQGIDTQYF. The CDR3 DNA reads as TGTGCCAGTAGTATAGATCTAAGCGGACAGGGGATAGATACGCAGTATTTT. Looking up the rest from reference TRBV19 and TRBJ2-3 gives the full variable domain: DGGITQSPKYLFRKEGQNVTLSCEQNLNHDAMYWYRQDPGQGLRLIYYSQIVNDFQKGDIAEGYSVSREKKESFPLTVTSAQKNPTAFYLCASSIDLSGQGIDTQYFGPGTRLTVL.

The V and J genes are TRBV6-1 and TRBJ2-7; 12 bases match TRBD1. Germline CDR1 is MNHNS and CDR2 is SASEGT. There are 15 residues in the CDR3. The trim removed 8 bases at V and 4 bases at J, leaving 9 bases unmatched. In DNA, the CDR3 is TGTGCCAGCTTCGACCCGGGACAGGGGGCGTACGAGCAGTACTTC. Translated: CASFDPGQGAYEQYF.

CDR3 DNA sequence: TGTGCCAGCAGCTTAGGAGCGGGGGCCACTTACGAGCAGTACTTC. It encodes CASSLGAGATYEQYF. This sequence joins TRBV7-3 and TRBJ2-7; 8 nucleotides align to TRBD2. CDR3 size: 15 residues. The V gene's germline CDR1 is SGHTA and CDR2 FQGTGA. V lost 2 bases and J lost 4; bases outside the gene matches: 7.

J is TRBJ2-5 and V is TRBV20-1; D remains ambiguous. The CDR3 covers 10 residues. Germline V gene sequence: CDR1 DFQATT, CDR2 SNEGSKA (reference sequence). V was clipped by 3 bases and J by 5 bases, with 4 bases between them. In DNA form, the CDR3 reads TGCAGTGCTAGCGGGGAGACCCAGTACTTC. Protein product: CSASGETQYF.

The CDR3 sequence: CASRGQGTTNEKLFF. The CDR3 DNA is TGTGCCAGCAGAGGACAGGGGACAACTAATGAAAAACTGTTTTTT. V is TRBV7-9 and J is TRBJ1-4, with 9 bases aligning to TRBD1. CDR1 is SEHNR and CDR2 is FQNEAQ in the germline V gene (reference sequence). Trimming took 6 bases from V and 0 from J; bases not matched to a gene: 2. The CDR3 spans 15 residues. The variable domain in full, completed from reference TRBV7-9 and TRBJ1-4, reads DTGVSQNPRHKITKRGQNVTFRCDPISEHNRLYWYRQTLGQGPEFLTYFQNEAQLEKSRLLSDRFSAERPKGSFSTLEIQRTEQGDSAMYLCASRGQGTTNEKLFFGSGTQLSVL.

The chain recombines TRBV7-9 with TRBJ1-1; a possible D gene is TRBD1 (5 bases). Germline-derived CDR1 and CDR2 are SEHNR and FQNEAQ (reference sequence). Deletions cut 5 bases from V and 3 bases from J, with 13 bases between. This CDR3 is 14 amino acids long. Here the CDR3 reads CASSLRTGDTEAFF. The CDR3 region has the DNA TGTGCCAGCAGCCTCCGGACGGGGGACACTGAAGCTTTCTTT.

The CDR3 DNA is TGTGCCAGTAGGAGACAGGAAATTAACTATGGCTACACCTTC. Protein sequence: CASRRQEINYGYTF. The chain combines TRBV19 with TRBJ1-2; TRBD1 might be the D (6 bases). Trimming removed 6 bases at V and 1 base at J, with 12 bases between. Germline V gene lookup returns CDR1 LNHDA and CDR2 SQIVND (reference sequence). The CDR3 length is 14 residues.

The chain recombines TRBV7-2 with TRBJ1-2, with D maybe TRBD1 (5 bases). Trimming cost V 5 bases and J 3 bases, with 16 bases left between them. Per the germline V gene, CDR1 is SGHTA and CDR2 is FQGNSA. The CDR3 sequence is 15 residues long. Here the CDR3 reads CASSPASGGDYGYTF. The CDR3 region has the DNA TGTGCCAGCAGCCCAGCAAGTGGGGGGGACTATGGCTACACCTTC.

This chain connects TRBV19 to TRBJ1-1, with no clear D. The length of the CDR3 is 14 residues. Trimming shortened V by 1 base and J by 1 base, and 7 bases separated the two germline ends. Looked up from germline, CDR1 is LNHDA and CDR2 is SQIVND (reference sequence). CDR3 nucleotides: TGTGCCAGTAGTATAGCACAGACGAACACTGAAGCTTTCTTT. This encodes CASSIAQTNTEAFF.

This chain joins TRBV19 and TRBJ2-5; 9 bases are a match to TRBD2. Germline V lookup: CDR1 LNHDA, CDR2 SQIVND (reference sequence). This CDR3 spans 16 amino acids. The trim removed 3 bases at V and 3 bases at J, leaving 8 bases unmatched. The CDR3 bases are TGTGCCAGTAGTATTCGGCTAGCGGGGACTAAAGAGACCCAGTACTTC. This codes for CASSIRLAGTKETQYF. The full variable domain, rest sourced from reference TRBV19 and TRBJ2-5, is DGGITQSPKYLFRKEGQNVTLSCEQNLNHDAMYWYRQDPGQGLRLIYYSQIVNDFQKGDIAEGYSVSREKKESFPLTVTSAQKNPTAFYLCASSIRLAGTKETQYFGPGTRLLVL.

The chain combines TRBV6-4 with TRBJ2-5; D perhaps matches TRBD2 (6 bases). Germline CDR1 reads MRHNA; CDR2 reads SNTAGT. The CDR3 runs to 14 residues. The V end lost 7 bases, the J end lost 1 base, and 13 bases lay between the germline ends. CDR3 in amino acids: CASNCGTVQETQYF. The CDR3 bases are TGTGCCAGCAACTGCGGGACGGTCCAAGAGACCCAGTACTTC.

The chain uses TRBV18 and TRBJ2-5; TRBD2 matches at 8 bases. The CDR3 totals 13 residues. V lost 3 bases, J lost 5 bases, and 2 bases stayed unmatched. CDR1 and CDR2 from the germline V gene are KGHSH and LQKENI. CDR3 protein: CASSPQREETQYF. The CDR3 bases are TGTGCCAGCTCACCTCAGCGGGAGGAGACCCAGTACTTC.

The V and J genes are TRBV7-8 and TRBJ2-7; 7 positions match TRBD2. In germline, CDR1 is SGHVS, CDR2 FQNEAQ. Unmatched junction bases numbered 18, after V lost 5 bases and J lost 2 bases. The CDR3 totals 18 residues. CDR3 nucleotide sequence: TGTGCCAGCAGCAGTCAATATATCGGGAGGACGGGGCCCTACGAGCAGTACTTC. This sequence encodes CASSSQYIGRTGPYEQYF.

The sample holds one count of this clone. Different DNA sequences within this sample yield the same CDR3. The chain is built from TRBV10-3 and TRBJ2-5; TRBD2 aligns across 8 bases. Germline CDR1 is ENHRY and CDR2 is SYGVKD. V was clipped by 10 bases and J by 1 base; unmatched bases: 11. The CDR3 contains 15 residues. CDR3 region: CATSGTSGSQETQYF. The CDR3 coding sequence is TGTGCCACATCCGGGACTAGTGGTTCCCAAGAGACCCAGTACTTC.

The rearrangement links TRBV5-5 to TRBJ1-6, with TRBD1 matching 7 bases. Germline V gene sequence: CDR1 SGHKS, CDR2 YYEKEE (reference sequence). The CDR3 length is 15 residues. With 4 bases clipped from V and 8 bases from J, the junction kept 9 bases outside the gene matches. The CDR3, as DNA: TGTGCCAGCAGCGCAAGACAGGGAATAGATTCACCCCTCCACTTT. Protein: CASSARQGIDSPLHF.

The V gene is TRBV7-9, the J gene TRBJ2-1; 8 bases fit TRBD1. The germline V gene has CDR1 SEHNR and CDR2 FQNEAQ (reference sequence). The V and J ends lost 1 base and 8 bases, in that order; junction bases with no gene match: 10. The CDR3 consists of 16 residues. CDR3 DNA sequence: TGTGCCAGCAGCTTAGTTTTTCAGGGGGCTCTCGATGAGCAGTTCTTC. Translating gives CASSLVFQGALDEQFF. The variable domain in full, with the rest retrieved from reference TRBV7-9 and TRBJ2-1, is DTGVSQNPRHKITKRGQNVTFRCDPISEHNRLYWYRQTLGQGPEFLTYFQNEAQLEKSRLLSDRFSAERPKGSFSTLEIQRTEQGDSAMYLCASSLVFQGALDEQFFGPGTRLTVL.

This rearrangement joins TRBV30 to TRBJ1-5; D gene uncertain. CDR3 length equals 14 residues. V lost 3 bases and J 4 bases, leaving 13 bases between the germline ends. Germline loops: CDR1 GTSNPN, CDR2 SVGIG (reference sequence). The CDR3 sequence: CAWSTGPGNQPQHF. CDR3 DNA: TGTGCCTGGAGCACTGGGCCGGGGAATCAGCCCCAGCATTTT.

The CDR3 spells CASSIRSGGLYEQYF. CDR3 nucleotide sequence: TGTGCCAGTAGTATCCGTAGCGGGGGTTTATACGAGCAGTACTTC. This sequence joins TRBV19 and TRBJ2-5; 9 bases are a match to TRBD2. The J call is doubtful: the DNA matches TRBJ2-7 better. The CDR3 has 15 amino acids. Germline V gives CDR1 LNHDA, CDR2 SQIVND (reference sequence).

The chain employs TRBV19 and TRBJ2-7; 8 bases map to TRBD1. Trimming cost V 7 bases and J 5 bases; bases outside gene matches: 10. The CDR3 consists of 14 residues. The germline CDR1 and CDR2 sequences are LNHDA and SQIVND (reference sequence). CDR3 in amino acids: CASKSGTGIHEQYF. The CDR3 DNA reads TGTGCCAGTAAGTCCGGGACAGGCATCCACGAGCAGTACTTC.